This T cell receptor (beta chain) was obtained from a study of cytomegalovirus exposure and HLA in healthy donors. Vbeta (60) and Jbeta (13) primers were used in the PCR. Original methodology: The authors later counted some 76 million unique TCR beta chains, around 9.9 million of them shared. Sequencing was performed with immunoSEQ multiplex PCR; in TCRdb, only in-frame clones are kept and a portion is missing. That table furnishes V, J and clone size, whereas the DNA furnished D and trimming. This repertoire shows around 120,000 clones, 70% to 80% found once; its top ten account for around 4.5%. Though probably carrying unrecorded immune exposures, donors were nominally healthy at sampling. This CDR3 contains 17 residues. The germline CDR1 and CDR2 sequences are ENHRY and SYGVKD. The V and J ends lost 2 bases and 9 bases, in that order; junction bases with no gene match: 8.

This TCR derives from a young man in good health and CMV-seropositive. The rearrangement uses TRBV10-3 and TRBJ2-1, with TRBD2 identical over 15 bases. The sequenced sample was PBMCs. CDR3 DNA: TGTGCCATCAGTGAGAGGCCGGGACTAGCGGGAGGAAGTGAGCAGTTCTTC. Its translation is CAISERPGLAGGSEQFF.